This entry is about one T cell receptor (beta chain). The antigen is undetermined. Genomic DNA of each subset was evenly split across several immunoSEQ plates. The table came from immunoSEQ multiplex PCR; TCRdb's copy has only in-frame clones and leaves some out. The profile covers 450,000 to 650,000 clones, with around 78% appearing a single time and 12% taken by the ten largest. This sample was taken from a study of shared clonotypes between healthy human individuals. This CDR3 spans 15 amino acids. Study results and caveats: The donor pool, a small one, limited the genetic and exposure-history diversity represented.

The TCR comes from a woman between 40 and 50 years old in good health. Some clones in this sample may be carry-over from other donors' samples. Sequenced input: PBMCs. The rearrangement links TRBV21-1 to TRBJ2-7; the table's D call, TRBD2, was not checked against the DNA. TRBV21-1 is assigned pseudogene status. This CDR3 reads CASSSTVASPYEQYF. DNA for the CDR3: TGTGCCAGCAGCAGCACTGTCGCCTCCCCCTACGAGCAGTACTTC.